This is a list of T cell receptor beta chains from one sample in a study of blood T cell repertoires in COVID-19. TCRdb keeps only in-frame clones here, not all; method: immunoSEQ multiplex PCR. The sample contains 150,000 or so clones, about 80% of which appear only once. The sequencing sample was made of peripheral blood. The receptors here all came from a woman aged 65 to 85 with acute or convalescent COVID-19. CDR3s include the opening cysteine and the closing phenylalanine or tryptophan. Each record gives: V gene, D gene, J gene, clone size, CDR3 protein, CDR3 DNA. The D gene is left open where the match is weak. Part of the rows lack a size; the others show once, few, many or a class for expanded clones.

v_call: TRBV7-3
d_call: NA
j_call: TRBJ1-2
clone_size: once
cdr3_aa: CASSLSGFRGYTF
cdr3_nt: TGTGCCAGCAGCTTATCGGGTTTTCGGGGCTACACCTTC

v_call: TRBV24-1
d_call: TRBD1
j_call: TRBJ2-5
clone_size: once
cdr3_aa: CATSDPQGADETQYF
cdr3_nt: TGTGCCACCAGTGATCCGCAGGGGGCGGACGAGACCCAGTACTTC

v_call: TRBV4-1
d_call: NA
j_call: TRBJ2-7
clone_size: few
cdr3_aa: CASSRDRSSSYEQYF
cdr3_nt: TGCGCCAGCAGTCGTGACAGGAGCAGCTCCTACGAGCAGTACTTC

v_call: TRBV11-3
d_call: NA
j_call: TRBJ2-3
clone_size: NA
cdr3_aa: CASRGGVGPTDTQYF
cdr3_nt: TGTGCCAGCAGAGGGGGGGTCGGACCCACAGATACGCAGTATTTT

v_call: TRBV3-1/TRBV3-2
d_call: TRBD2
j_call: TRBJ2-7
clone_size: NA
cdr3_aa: CASSQEETTSGSYEQYF
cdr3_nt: TGTGCCAGCAGCCAAGAGGAGACGACTAGCGGGAGTTACGAGCAGTACTTC

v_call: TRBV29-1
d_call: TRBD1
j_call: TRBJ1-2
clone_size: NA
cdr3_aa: CSGAGTGGGGYTF
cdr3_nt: TGCAGCGGCGCCGGGACAGGGGGAGGTGGCTACACCTTC

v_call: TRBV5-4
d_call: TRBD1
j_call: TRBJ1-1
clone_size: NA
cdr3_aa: CASSRTGRNTEAFF
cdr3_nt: TGTGCCAGCAGCCGGACAGGGAGGAACACTGAAGCTTTCTTT

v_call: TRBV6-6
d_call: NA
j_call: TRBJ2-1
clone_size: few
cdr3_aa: CASEWAPGIEQFF
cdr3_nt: TGTGCCAGCGAATGGGCCCCGGGGATTGAGCAGTTCTTC

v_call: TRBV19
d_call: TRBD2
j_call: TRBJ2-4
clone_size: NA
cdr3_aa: CASSRGLAGHNIQYF
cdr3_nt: TGTGCCAGTAGTAGGGGACTAGCGGGTCACAACATTCAGTACTTC

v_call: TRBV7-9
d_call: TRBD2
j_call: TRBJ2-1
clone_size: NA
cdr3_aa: CASSFRSSGSRNEQFF
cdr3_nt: TGTGCCAGCAGCTTCCGCTCTAGCGGCAGCCGCAATGAGCAGTTCTTC

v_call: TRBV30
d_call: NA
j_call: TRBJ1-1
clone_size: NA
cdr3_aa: CAWEPGTMNTEAFF
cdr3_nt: TGTGCCTGGGAACCTGGCACCATGAACACTGAAGCTTTCTTT

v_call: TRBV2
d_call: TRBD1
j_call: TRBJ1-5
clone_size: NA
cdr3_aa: CASKGTGASQPQHF
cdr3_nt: TGTGCCAGCAAAGGGACAGGGGCGAGTCAGCCCCAGCATTTT

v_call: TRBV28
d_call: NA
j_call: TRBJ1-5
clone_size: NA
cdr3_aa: CASSSQGHRAQHF
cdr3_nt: TGTGCCAGCAGTTCCCAGGGGCATCGGGCCCAGCATTTT

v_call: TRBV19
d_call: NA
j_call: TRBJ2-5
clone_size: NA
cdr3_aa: CASSRQLQETQYF
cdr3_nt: TGTGCCAGTAGTAGACAGCTTCAAGAGACCCAGTACTTC

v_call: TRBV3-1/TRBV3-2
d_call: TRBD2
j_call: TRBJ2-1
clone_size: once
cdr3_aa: CASSLLAGGLDEQFF
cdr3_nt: TGTGCCAGCAGCCTGTTAGCGGGGGGTTTGGATGAGCAGTTCTTC